This T cell receptor (beta chain) comes out of a study of shared clonotypes between healthy human individuals. Overall study: A few men and a couple of women, aged 18 to 49, were donors.

CD45RO-negative CD8 cells positively selected for CCR7 made up the naive population, which excluded terminally differentiated effector memory CD45RA+ cells. Caucasian adults living in Nashville, Tennessee, provided all samples. Deep-level running was used for the assay. Methods used by the authors: ImmunoSEQ sequences covered only the junction and lacked quality scores; filtering therefore differed. Sequenced by immunoSEQ multiplex PCR; TCRdb stores in-frame clones only, minus some. V and J calls and clone size come straight from that table; D and trimming were deduced from the DNA. The sample records hundreds of thousands of clones, 95% to 97% being singletons. This CDR3 spans 14 amino acids. V gave up 6 bases and J gave up 0 bases, with 12 bases separating them. Per germline, CDR1 MNHEY and CDR2 SMNVEV (reference sequence).

This clonotype originated in a woman aged 25 to 39 in good health. The chain is built from TRBV27 and TRBJ2-7; D call uncertain. Sequencing used naive CD8+ T cells sorted from blood. The CDR3 nucleotides are TGTGCCAGCAGCGACGGAATTAGCTCCTACGAGCAGTACTTC. It encodes CASSDGISSYEQYF.